These 24 T cell receptor beta chains share one sample of origin, sequenced in a study of T-cell reconstitution after alpha-beta-depleted transplantation in children. Molecular barcoding with unique molecular identifiers was used for the TCRbeta library. One entry per CDR3 protein results from TCRdb running MiXCR on the PCR reads. The sample contains about 110,000 distinct CDR3 sequences, about 6% of which appear only once. The sample consisted of PBMCs, mostly from graft donor cells, taken 360 days after TCRalphabeta/CD19-depleted stem cell transplant. These receptors were obtained from a male patient under 10 years old who had a stem cell transplant for acute lymphoblastic leukemia, so the T cells may come from the graft donor.

In this sample, this clonotype turned up many times. The rearrangement uses TRBV24-1 and TRBJ2-1, with 10 bases matching TRBD2. The CDR3 spans 16 residues. In germline, CDR1 is KGHDR, CDR2 SFDVKD. The J segment lost 6 bases and the V segment lost 7 bases, leaving 11 bases of the junction unmatched. This CDR3 is CATRAATTSGANEQFF. Written as DNA, the CDR3 is TGTGCCACCAGGGCGGCTACTACTAGCGGGGCCAATGAGCAGTTCTTC.

This clonotype was seen a few times. This chain joins TRBV5-5 and TRBJ2-7; D is ambiguous. V lost 0 bases and J lost 6, with 13 bases in between. CDR1 SGHKS and CDR2 YYEKEE come from the germline V gene (reference sequence). The CDR3 consists of 14 residues. The CDR3 reads CASSLVARHPEQYF. DNA for the CDR3: TGTGCCAGCAGCTTGGTAGCCAGGCACCCCGAGCAGTACTTC. Complete variable domain (other parts from reference TRBV5-5 and TRBJ2-7): DAGVTQSPTHLIKTRGQQVTLRCSPISGHKSVSWYQQVLGQGPQFIFQYYEKEERGRGNFPDRFSARQFPNYSSELNVNALLLGDSALYLCASSLVARHPEQYFGPGTRLTVT.

The rearrangement joins TRBV30 to TRBJ2-1, with D maybe TRBD2 (6 bases). In germline, CDR1 is GTSNPN, CDR2 SVGIG (reference sequence). CDR3 length equals 14 residues. The V end lost 0 bases, the J end lost 10 bases, and 16 bases lay between the germline ends. As DNA, the CDR3 is TGTGCCTGGAGTGTACTGCGGGGCCGGGGGGAGCAGTTCTTC. The encoded protein is CAWSVLRGRGEQFF. The full variable domain, completed using reference TRBV30 and TRBJ2-1, is SQTIHQWPATLVQPVGSPLSLECTVEGTSNPNLYWYRQAAGRGLQLLFYSVGIGQISSEVPQNLSASRPQDRQFILSSKKLLLSDSGFYLCAWSVLRGRGEQFFGPGTRLTVL.

The V call is TRBV6-2 or TRBV6-3, the J call TRBJ2-7; possible D gene TRBD2, 6 bases. With 0 bases removed from V and 2 bases from J, the gap between germline ends came to 14 bases. The CDR3 covers 16 residues. Germline V gene data show CDR1 as MNHEY and CDR2 as SVGEGT. For the CDR3, the DNA is TGTGCCAGCAGTTACTCGGAATGGGACTCCCCCTACGAGCAGTACTTC. The encoded protein is CASSYSEWDSPYEQYF.

This sequence joins TRBV9 and TRBJ1-2; perhaps TRBD1 as D (6 bases). The V end lost 2 bases, the J end lost 2 bases, and 22 bases lay between the germline ends. Germline assignment: CDR1 SGDLS and CDR2 YYNGEE. There are 18 residues in the CDR3. CDR3 in DNA: TGTGCCAGCAGCGTCGGCTTGGGGGGCAGTTCGATCAACTATGGCTACACCTTC. Translating it yields CASSVGLGGSSINYGYTF.

This clonotype has ten or more counts. V usage is TRBV24-1 and J usage is TRBJ2-1; weak D call: TRBD2 (6 bases). V was trimmed by 4 bases and J by 8 bases, leaving 11 bases between them. Germline CDR1 KGHDR, CDR2 SFDVKD. This CDR3 has 13 amino acids. The CDR3 region has the DNA TGTGCCACCAGTGAGCTAGCGAGGGATGAGCAGTTCTTC. Translating it yields CATSELARDEQFF.

This clonotype has at least ten counts. The chain carries TRBV14 and TRBJ2-1; D is possibly TRBD1 (6 bases). There are 15 residues in the CDR3. V was clipped by 3 bases and J by 1 base, with 10 bases between them. Germline lookup yields CDR1 SGHDN and CDR2 FVKESK. The DNA for the CDR3 is TGTGCCAGCAGCCACACAGGGATTTCCTACAATGAGCAGTTCTTC. Encoded protein: CASSHTGISYNEQFF.

This clonotype was counted ten times or more. The chain has TRBV7-9 and TRBJ1-3; tentative D call: TRBD1 (6 bases). Germline V gives CDR1 SEHNR, CDR2 FQNEAQ (reference sequence). V was trimmed by 7 bases and J by 0 bases, leaving 16 bases between them. This CDR3 region has 16 residues. The CDR3 protein is CASITSQGLSGNTIYF. The CDR3 bases are TGTGCCAGCATCACATCACAGGGCCTCTCTGGAAACACCATATATTTT.

This clonotype appeared a few times. The V gene is TRBV7-8, the J gene TRBJ2-7, with D uncertain. Germline-derived CDR1 and CDR2 are SGHVS and FQNEAQ. Trimming pared 1 base from V and 0 bases from J, leaving 7 bases between. The CDR3 has 14 residues. CDR3 region: CASSLVPLSYEQYF. CDR3 nucleotides: TGTGCCAGCAGCTTAGTACCGCTCTCCTACGAGCAGTACTTC.

This clonotype came up many times. CDR3 sequence: CASSGHGTSRKTQYF. The CDR3 DNA follows: TGCGCCAGCAGTGGTCACGGGACTAGCCGTAAGACCCAGTACTTC. V is TRBV10-2 and J is TRBJ2-5, with TRBD2 matching over 9 bases. The V gene's germline CDR1 is WSHSY and CDR2 SAAADI. This CDR3 is 15 amino acids long. Trimming at V came to 4 bases and at J to 6 bases, leaving 9 bases not matched to a gene.

This clonotype was counted many times. This rearrangement joins TRBV7-9 to TRBJ2-5, with D perhaps matching TRBD2 (6 bases). In germline, CDR1 is SEHNR, CDR2 FQNEAQ (reference sequence). The CDR3 length is 15 residues. Trimming stripped 5 bases from V and 3 bases from J, with 16 bases between. The CDR3 region has the DNA TGTGCCAGCAGCCCTTTAACCGGGACTGAAGAGACCCAGTACTTC. Translation gives CASSPLTGTEETQYF.

In its sample, this clonotype was seen many times. In nucleotides, the CDR3 is TGCAGCGTTGCGGACCCTAACACCGGGGAGCTGTTTTTT. Translated: CSVADPNTGELFF. The V call is TRBV29-1, the J call TRBJ2-2; D unresolved. CDR3 size: 13 residues. V was clipped by 4 bases and J by 2 bases, with 8 bases between them. Germline CDR1 SQVTM, CDR2 ANQGSEA.

At least ten counts were recorded for this clonotype. The chain employs TRBV4-3 and TRBJ2-7; tentative D call: TRBD2 (5 bases). Germline assignment: CDR1 LGHNA and CDR2 YSLEER. The CDR3 contains 15 residues. V was cut by 0 bases and J by 11 bases, with 20 bases left in between. In nucleotides, the CDR3 is TGCGCCAGCAGCCAAGATCTTTGGGGAGATCCAGAAGAGTACTTC. It encodes CASSQDLWGDPEEYF.

This clonotype was seen a handful of times. CDR3 sequence: CASSGQDRAAPNEKLFF. CDR3 in DNA: TGTGCCAGCAGTGGACAGGACAGGGCGGCACCTAATGAAAAACTGTTTTTT. The rearrangement joins TRBV25-1 to TRBJ1-4; 8 bases are a match to TRBD1. In germline, CDR1 is MGHDK, CDR2 SYGVNS. This CDR3 comprises 17 residues. V trimming: 4 bases; J trimming: 3 bases; junction bases outside the gene matches: 10.

This clonotype was detected many times. The chain is built from TRBV5-1 and TRBJ1-5; no clear D. V lost 0 bases and J lost 4, with 11 bases in between. Per germline, CDR1 SGHRS and CDR2 YFSETQ. CDR3 length equals 15 residues. CDR3 sequence reads: CASSLEGRKNQPQHF. DNA for the CDR3: TGCGCCAGCAGCTTGGAGGGCCGGAAAAATCAGCCCCAGCATTTT.

This clonotype was recorded at least ten times. The rearrangement links TRBV12-5 to TRBJ1-1, with a weak D call TRBD1 (5 bases). The germline V gene encodes CDR1 LGHNT and CDR2 FRNRAP. Trimming took 9 bases from V and 3 from J, leaving 20 bases between them. This CDR3 is built from 15 residues. CDR3 region: CASSSGGPSHTEAFF. CDR3 sequence (DNA): TGTGCTAGCTCCTCGGGGGGACCGAGCCACACTGAAGCTTTCTTT.

This clonotype was observed many times. This chain connects TRBV28 to TRBJ1-4; D is undetermined. The germline gives CDR1 MDHEN, CDR2 SYDVKM. The V gene lost 5 bases and the J gene lost 2 bases, with 9 bases spanning the gap. The CDR3 contains 14 residues. Here the CDR3 DNA reads TGTGCCAGCAGTCGCCGAAGGACTAATGAAAAACTGTTTTTT. Amino acids: CASSRRRTNEKLFF.

This clonotype showed up just a few times. The chain links TRBV6-6 to TRBJ1-1; the D is unclear. V was clipped by 10 bases and J by 0 bases, with 9 bases between them. The CDR3 runs 12 residues. Germline CDR1 MNHNY, CDR2 SVGAGI (reference sequence). CDR3: CATSRLNTEAFF. CDR3 in DNA: TGTGCCACCTCCAGGTTGAACACTGAAGCTTTCTTT.

V is TRBV2 and J is TRBJ2-1; D is unresolved. Germline CDR1 and CDR2: SNHLY and FYNNEI. The CDR3 runs 13 residues. The V end was cut by 11 bases, the J end by 0 bases, with 11 bases between. CDR3 region: CASIRSSYNEQFF. CDR3 nucleotides: TGTGCCTCCATACGAAGCTCCTACAATGAGCAGTTCTTC.

This clonotype occurred a few times. V usage is TRBV28 and J usage is TRBJ2-7; D uncertain. The CDR3 sequence is 11 residues long. The germline CDR1 and CDR2 sequences are MDHEN and SYDVKM. Between the trimmed V and J ends, which lost 4 bases and 4 bases, there was a span of 5 bases. The CDR3 sequence: CASSSQYEQYF. CDR3 sequence (DNA): TGTGCCAGCAGTTCTCAGTACGAGCAGTACTTC. Based on the CDR3 plus reference TRBV28 and TRBJ2-7, the full variable domain is DVKVTQSSRYLVKRTGEKVFLECVQDMDHENMFWYRQDPGLGLRLIYFSYDVKMKEKGDIPEGYSVSREKKERFSLILESASTNQTSMYLCASSSQYEQYFGPGTRLTVT.

This clonotype has at least ten counts. The chain is built from TRBV24-1 and TRBJ2-7; 7 nucleotides agree with TRBD1. V dropped 9 bases and J dropped 6; count of bases not matched to a gene: 4. The CDR3 extends over 11 amino acids. Per germline, CDR1 KGHDR and CDR2 SFDVKD. CDR3 sequence reads: CATAQGLEQYF. CDR3 DNA: TGTGCCACCGCACAGGGGCTCGAGCAGTACTTC.

The gene calls are TRBV7-6 and TRBJ2-5; 8 nucleotides match TRBD1. Germline trimming cut 7 bases from V and 3 bases from J; bases unmatched to any gene: 19. Germline CDR1 and CDR2: SGHVS and FNYEAQ. The CDR3 loop spans 18 amino acids. The CDR3, as DNA: TGTGCCAGCAACTTCCCCAGGGGGCAGAGATTGTCGGAAGAGACCCAGTACTTC. Encoded protein: CASNFPRGQRLSEETQYF.

In this sample, this clonotype turned up many times. Germline and junction disagree at one end, which may indicate a read error. The J gene is TRBJ2-1, the V gene TRBV5-1; D possibly corresponds to TRBD2 (6 bases). CDR1 SGHRS and CDR2 YFSETQ come from the germline V gene. CDR3 length: 14 amino acids. CDR3 nucleotide sequence: TGCGCCAGCAGCCATTGGGACTCCAACAATGAGCAGTTCTTC. Protein: CASSHWDSNNEQFF.

This clonotype came up many times. CDR3 DNA: TGTGCCAGCAGCTACCCCGGGACAGGGGCTTACGAGCAGTACTTC. Translated: CASSYPGTGAYEQYF. The chain carries TRBV7-9 and TRBJ2-7; the match to TRBD1 covers 10 bases. CDR1 and CDR2 from the germline V gene are SEHNR and FQNEAQ (reference sequence). The CDR3 runs to 15 residues. The ends lost 4 bases at V and 4 bases at J; junction bases unmatched: 7.